These 12 T cell receptor beta chains were all obtained from the same sample, sequenced in a study of vaccination and CD4 T cells after COVID-19. Treatment here: roughly 11-day PBMC culture with coronavirus spike peptide pools or control peptides (ViraFEST assay). With the Oncomine TCR Beta short-read assay, DNA from cultured CD4+ T cells was sequenced. TCRdb independently ran MiXCR on the PCR reads; one entry per CDR3 protein. The table has around 8,600 distinct CDR3 sequences, roughly 57% seen once; the top ten hold 35%. Their recognized antigens are unknown. The sequenced sample was CD4+ T cells from blood, cultured in vitro. These receptors all come from a human donor who had recovered from COVID-19.

This clonotype has just a few counts. The junction departs from the called germline gene at one end, perhaps through a read error. The rearrangement uses TRBV28 and TRBJ1-1; the match to TRBD1 covers 8 bases. Germline V gene lookup returns CDR1 MDHEN and CDR2 SYDVKM. The CDR3 contains 15 residues. CDR3 in amino acids: CASSIWTGMNTEAFF. The CDR3, as DNA: TGTGCCAGCAGTATATGGACAGGGATGAACACTGAAGCTTTCTTT.

The chain links TRBV20-1 to TRBJ2-7, with 7 nucleotides matching TRBD2. Germline loops: CDR1 DFQATT, CDR2 SNEGSKA (reference sequence). After removal of 1 base from V and 3 bases from J, the junction contained 6 bases not matched to a gene. There are 14 residues in the CDR3. The CDR3 coding sequence is TGCAGTGCTAGAGGTTGGGAGCGGGGCTACGAGCAGTACTTC. The encoded protein is CSARGWERGYEQYF.

This clonotype has just a few counts. The chain employs TRBV7-9 and TRBJ2-5; no clear D. The CDR3 has 13 amino acids. V was shortened by 5 bases and J by 3 bases, with 10 bases between the two germline ends. The germline V gene encodes CDR1 SEHNR and CDR2 FQNEAQ (reference sequence). The CDR3, as DNA: TGTGCCAGCAGCCTCCCTGGGGAAGAGACCCAGTACTTC. It codes for CASSLPGEETQYF.

This clonotype was detected a few times. The chain employs TRBV19 and TRBJ2-5; D may be TRBD2 (6 bases). CDR3 size: 16 residues. With 8 bases removed from V and 5 bases from J, the gap between germline ends came to 24 bases. Germline CDR1 and CDR2: LNHDA and SQIVND (reference sequence). The CDR3 loop reads CASFWVQRALTETQYF. CDR3 sequence (DNA): TGTGCCAGTTTTTGGGTCCAGCGGGCCTTGACCGAGACCCAGTACTTC.

The rearrangement uses TRBV27 and TRBJ1-3; 7 bases are a match to TRBD1. V was pared by 7 bases and J by 0 bases, with 12 bases of the junction left unmatched. This CDR3 is 17 amino acids long. From germline, CDR1 is MNHEY and CDR2 SMNVEV (reference sequence). CDR3 loop: CASTFDGQEDSGNTIYF. In DNA form, the CDR3 reads TGTGCCAGCACTTTCGACGGACAGGAAGACTCTGGAAACACCATATATTTT.

CDR3: CASSTLEGYGYTF. The CDR3 DNA follows: TGTGCCAGCAGCACCCTTGAAGGCTATGGCTACACCTTC. The chain links TRBV7-9 to TRBJ1-2; no definite D call. V dropped 5 bases and J dropped 4 bases, with 11 bases sitting between them. The CDR3 runs to 13 residues. The germline V gene encodes CDR1 SEHNR and CDR2 FQNEAQ (reference sequence). Combining the CDR3 with reference TRBV7-9 and TRBJ1-2 gives the whole variable domain DTGVSQNPRHKITKRGQNVTFRCDPISEHNRLYWYRQTLGQGPEFLTYFQNEAQLEKSRLLSDRFSAERPKGSFSTLEIQRTEQGDSAMYLCASSTLEGYGYTFGSGTRLTVV.

This clonotype was seen just once. V and J are TRBV29-1 and TRBJ2-3; D is uncertain. The ends were cut back, 3 bases at V and 6 bases at J, with 16 bases in the middle. The germline V gene has CDR1 SQVTM and CDR2 ANQGSEA. The CDR3 is 14 amino acids. For the CDR3, the DNA is TGCAGCGTTGAGCCCGCAATAGGTCGGGATACGCAGTATTTT. Encoded protein: CSVEPAIGRDTQYF.

The sample holds a few counts of this clonotype. The J gene is TRBJ1-5, the V gene TRBV20-1, with TRBD1 as a possible D gene (6 bases). V dropped 1 base and J dropped 2 bases, with 15 bases sitting between them. CDR1 and CDR2 (germline): DFQATT, SNEGSKA (reference sequence). The CDR3 has 16 residues. The CDR3, as DNA: TGCAGTGCTAGAGGTATCAGGGGAGGAGGCAATCAGCCCCAGCATTTT. Its translation is CSARGIRGGGNQPQHF.

In this sample, this clonotype turned up a few times. The chain couples TRBV19 to TRBJ1-5; no reliable D call. The germline V gene encodes CDR1 LNHDA and CDR2 SQIVND (reference sequence). Trimming pared 5 bases from V and 4 bases from J, leaving 12 bases between. The CDR3 contains 14 residues. The CDR3 nucleotides read TGTGCCAGTAGTGCCTCAGGAGGGAATCAGCCCCAGCATTTT. Amino acids: CASSASGGNQPQHF.

V and J are TRBV11-2 and TRBJ1-6; tentative D call: TRBD1 (5 bases). Germline V gene lookup returns CDR1 SGHAT and CDR2 FQNNGV. Deletions cut 0 bases from V and 7 bases from J, with 13 bases between. CDR3 length: 16 amino acids. The CDR3 loop reads CASSLDPTDSNSPLHF. Written as DNA, the CDR3 is TGTGCCAGCAGCTTAGATCCGACAGATTCAAATTCACCCCTCCACTTT.

V and J are TRBV15 and TRBJ2-5; D not resolved. Per the germline V gene, CDR1 is LNHNV and CDR2 is YYDKDF (reference sequence). The CDR3 runs to 12 residues. V was pared by 3 bases and J by 3 bases, with 5 bases between. CDR3 sequence reads: CATSRDEETQYF. The CDR3 DNA reads TGTGCCACCAGCAGGGACGAAGAGACCCAGTACTTC.

The gene calls are TRBV6-1 and TRBJ2-5, with 9 bases lining up with TRBD1. CDR3 length: 14 residues. Germline trimming cut 4 bases from V and 2 bases from J; bases unmatched to any gene: 2. Germline CDR1 and CDR2: MNHNS and SASEGT. The CDR3 is CASSGGQGQETQYF. CDR3 coding DNA: TGTGCCAGCAGTGGGGGACAGGGTCAAGAGACCCAGTACTTC.